The rows below give T cell receptor beta chains drawn from one sample of a study of CD8 T cells in ankylosing spondylitis. MiXCR, applied by TCRdb to the 5' RACE reads, yields one record per CDR3 protein. The sample includes approximately 220,000 distinct CDR3 sequences, 8% to 11% of them seen just once. The source material was blood, either unsorted or a sorted T cell fraction (not recorded which). These receptors were collected from a male donor with ankylosing spondylitis or in good health (not recorded which). CDR3s include the opening cysteine and the closing phenylalanine or tryptophan. A D gene is named only where the DNA matches it firmly. The size entry is marked missing in some rows and otherwise reads once, few, many or a size class.

CDR3nt	CDR3aa	abundance	j_gene	d_gene	len	v_gene
TGTGCCAGCAGCTTAGGTTCGGGCCAGCGGGGGGCAGAGACCCAGTACTTC	CASSLGSGQRGAETQYF	many	TRBJ2-5	TRBD2	17	TRBV7-2
TGTGCCAGCAGTCTCACGGCGTCAGGACTGACCATCTACGAGCAGTACTTC	CASSLTASGLTIYEQYF	-	TRBJ2-7	-	17	TRBV7-8
TGTGCCAGCAGTTATAGGGAGACCCAGTACTTC	CASSYRETQYF	many	TRBJ2-5	-	11	TRBV12-3/TRBV12-4
TGTGCCAGCACCCCGGACAGGGGCGACGAAAAACTGTTTTTT	CASTPDRGDEKLFF	-	TRBJ1-4	TRBD1	14	TRBV2
TGCAGTGCAACCAGGGTATCACAGGGGGCTAGGGGAGAGACCCAGTACTTC	CSATRVSQGARGETQYF	many	TRBJ2-5	TRBD1	17	TRBV20-1
TGCGCCAGCAGCTTGAGCGACCCGGGCTCCGAGGGGGGCTACACCTTC	CASSLSDPGSEGGYTF	many	TRBJ1-2	-	16	TRBV5-1
TGTGCCAGCAGCACCGAGTTTGATTCACCCCTCCACTTT	CASSTEFDSPLHF	many	TRBJ1-6	-	13	TRBV7-9
TGTGCCAGCAGCTTTCGACAGGAAAATGAAAAACTGTTTTTT	CASSFRQENEKLFF	few	TRBJ1-4	-	14	TRBV3-1
TGTGCCAGCAGCTTACTCCAGCGATATACTGAAGCTTTCTTT	CASSLLQRYTEAFF	many	TRBJ1-1	-	14	TRBV7-8
TGTGCCAGCAGCGATACGGGGGCACAGACCCAGTACTTC	CASSDTGAQTQYF	many	TRBJ2-5	-	13	TRBV9
TGTGCCATCAGTGAGTCCTCACCAAAGACCCAGTACTTC	CAISESSPKTQYF	many	TRBJ2-5	-	13	TRBV10-3
TGTGCCAGCAGTTACTCGGAAGCGACTAGATTGGTTGGGGACACCGGGGAGCTGTTTTTT	CASSYSEATRLVGDTGELFF	many	TRBJ2-2	-	20	TRBV6-2/TRBV6-3
TGTGCCAGCAGCGTCAACAGTGATTCCTACGAGCAGTACTTC	CASSVNSDSYEQYF	few	TRBJ2-7	-	14	TRBV9
TGTGCCAGCAGTGGTGCGTGGGACGAGCAGTACTTC	CASSGAWDEQYF	many	TRBJ2-7	-	12	TRBV7-9
TGTGCCACCAGTGATGTCTTGTCGGGCACAGATACGCAGTATTTT	CATSDVLSGTDTQYF	many	TRBJ2-3	-	15	TRBV24-1
TGCGCCAGCAGCCAGGGGGGAAGAACTGAAGCTTTCTTT	CASSQGGRTEAFF	many	TRBJ1-1	TRBD1	13	TRBV5-1
TGTGCCACCAGTGATTTCTTAAGTGGGACAGGGAGTATCACCGGGGAGCTGTTTTTT	CATSDFLSGTGSITGELFF	once	TRBJ2-2	TRBD1	19	TRBV24-1
TGCGCCAGCAGCTTCCAGGCAGGAGGGGGCAATTATGGCTACACCTTC	CASSFQAGGGNYGYTF	many	TRBJ1-2	TRBD1	16	TRBV5-1
TGTGCCAGCAGCTTATCCTTCCAAGAGACCCAGTACTTC	CASSLSFQETQYF	many	TRBJ2-5	-	13	TRBV11-2
TGTGCCAGCAGTTCTCCGACAGGGGGCCCCACAGATACGCAGTATTTT	CASSSPTGGPTDTQYF	many	TRBJ2-3	TRBD1	16	TRBV6-2/TRBV6-3
TGCAGTGCTAGGGCTCGACAGGACCTTAGCACAGATACGCAGTATTTT	CSARARQDLSTDTQYF	many	TRBJ2-3	-	16	TRBV20-1
TGTGCCAGCACCTGGACAGGGGGCAATCAGCCCCAGCATTTT	CASTWTGGNQPQHF	many	TRBJ1-5	TRBD1	14	TRBV12-3/TRBV12-4
TGTGCCATCAGTGAGTTACCGTTTTTTCGGGTCTCAGATTCGGATTCACCCCTCCACTTT	CAISELPFFRVSDSDSPLHF	many	TRBJ1-6	-	20	TRBV10-3
TGCAGTGCTAGTGGACACCCGGGTTCCTCTGGAAACACCATATATTTT	CSASGHPGSSGNTIYF	few	TRBJ1-3	-	16	TRBV20-1
TGTGCCAGCAGGAGAGCGGGGAACACAGATACGCAGTATTTT	CASRRAGNTDTQYF	many	TRBJ2-3	TRBD2	14	TRBV6-2/TRBV6-3
TGCAGTGCTAGAGATCGACGGGGATATAGCAATCAGCCCCAGCATTTT	CSARDRRGYSNQPQHF	many	TRBJ1-5	-	16	TRBV20-1
TGCGCCAGCAGCTCTCATGAGGGTGGAAATGAAAAACTGTTTTTT	CASSSHEGGNEKLFF	many	TRBJ1-4	-	15	TRBV5-1
TGTGCCAGCAGCACACAGGTTAACAATGAGCAGTTCTTC	CASSTQVNNEQFF	many	TRBJ2-1	-	13	TRBV6-4
TGTGCTAGCAGCTTGGCGGGGGAGCAAGAGACCCAGTACTTC	CASSLAGEQETQYF	many	TRBJ2-5	TRBD2	14	TRBV7-7
TGTGCCAGCAGCTTGGGGAGGGGGCGCAATGAGCAGTTCTTC	CASSLGRGRNEQFF	many	TRBJ2-1	-	14	TRBV5-6
TGTGCCAGCAGCTTGCACAGGGGGAAGGAATCTTCCAAAAACATTCAGTACTTC	CASSLHRGKESSKNIQYF	many	TRBJ2-4	TRBD1	18	TRBV7-8
TGTGCCAGCAGCCAAGCGACCGGGACACCGCCCGACTATGGCTACACCTTC	CASSQATGTPPDYGYTF	-	TRBJ1-2	-	17	TRBV4-2
TGTGCCAGCAGCCTTATCGGACTAGCGGGGGTCAGGGATACGCAGTATTTT	CASSLIGLAGVRDTQYF	many	TRBJ2-3	TRBD2	17	TRBV7-2
TGTGCCAGCAGTGAAGATCCGGGACAGGGAGTGCATGGCTACACCTTC	CASSEDPGQGVHGYTF	many	TRBJ1-2	TRBD1	16	TRBV2
TGTGCCAGCAGTTTCTCCGGCGTGCGACAGGGTCCCCATTCACCCCTCCACTTT	CASSFSGVRQGPHSPLHF	-	TRBJ1-6	TRBD1	18	TRBV27
TGTGCCAGCAGTTATAGACAGGGCATAGATACGCAGTATTTT	CASSYRQGIDTQYF	few	TRBJ2-3	TRBD1	14	TRBV13
TGTGCCAGCAGCTTAGGGACAGGGGGCCTCAATGAGCAGTTCTTC	CASSLGTGGLNEQFF	few	TRBJ2-1	TRBD1	15	TRBV7-9
TGTGCCAGCAGCAAAGACGGGGTTCTCTACGAGCAGTACTTC	CASSKDGVLYEQYF	few	TRBJ2-7	-	14	TRBV7-9
TGTGCTAGCAGCCCGGCGAGGGGCACAGATACGCAGTATTTT	CASSPARGTDTQYF	-	TRBJ2-3	-	14	TRBV7-7
TGCAGTGCTAGGGACAGGGTTCGGTCGGGGCAGTTCTTC	CSARDRVRSGQFF	many	TRBJ2-1	TRBD1	13	TRBV20-1
TGCGCCAGCAGCTTGGTGGGTTCGGGACTAGGTCCCCCCGGGGAGCTGTTTTTT	CASSLVGSGLGPPGELFF	-	TRBJ2-2	TRBD2	18	TRBV5-1
TGCAGTGCTCCTGGGACTAGCGGGGGATACGAGCAGTACTTC	CSAPGTSGGYEQYF	many	TRBJ2-7	TRBD2	14	TRBV20-1